The clone carrying this T cell receptor beta chain was picked up one time. The germline gives CDR1 MGHRA, CDR2 YSYEKL. Trimming pared 4 bases from V and 7 bases from J, leaving 19 bases between. The CDR3 extends over 15 amino acids. The data belong to a study of blood T cell repertoires in COVID-19. Study context: The United States, Italy and Spain supplied acute and convalescent COVID-19 samples.

Profiled with immunoSEQ multiplex PCR; TCRdb holds only in-frame clones, not every one. The table records approximately 110,000 clones, roughly 85% of them present only once. The rearrangement joins TRBV4-1 to TRBJ1-2, with a possible D match to TRBD1 (5 bases). This clonotype was sampled from a man aged 35 to 55 with acute or convalescent COVID-19. The material sequenced was peripheral blood. The CDR3 reads CASSPRTQGDGGYTF. Written as DNA, the CDR3 is TGCGCCAGCAGCCCCCGGACACAAGGTGATGGTGGCTACACCTTC.